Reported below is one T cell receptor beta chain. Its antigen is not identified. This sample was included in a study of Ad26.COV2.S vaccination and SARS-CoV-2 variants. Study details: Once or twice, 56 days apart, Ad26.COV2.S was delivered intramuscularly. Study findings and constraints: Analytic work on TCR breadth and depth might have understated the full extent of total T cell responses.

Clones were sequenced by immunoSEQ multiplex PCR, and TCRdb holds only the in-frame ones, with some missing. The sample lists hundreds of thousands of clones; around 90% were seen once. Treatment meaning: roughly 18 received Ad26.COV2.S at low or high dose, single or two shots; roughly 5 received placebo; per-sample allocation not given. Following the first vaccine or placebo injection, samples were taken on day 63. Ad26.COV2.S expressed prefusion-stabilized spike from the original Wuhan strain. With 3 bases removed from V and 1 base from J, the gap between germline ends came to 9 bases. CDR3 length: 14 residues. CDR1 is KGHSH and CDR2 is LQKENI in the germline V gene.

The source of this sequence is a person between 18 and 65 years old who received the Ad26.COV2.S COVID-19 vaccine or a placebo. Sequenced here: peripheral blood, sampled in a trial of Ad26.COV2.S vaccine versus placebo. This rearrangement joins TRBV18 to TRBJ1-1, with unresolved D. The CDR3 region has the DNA TGTGCCAGCTCACCGGGCCTTGGGAACACTGAAGCTTTCTTT. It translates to CASSPGLGNTEAFF. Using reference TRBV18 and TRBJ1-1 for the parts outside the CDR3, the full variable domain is NAGVMQNPRHLVRRRGQEARLRCSPMKGHSHVYWYRQLPEEGLKFMVYLQKENIIDESGMPKERFSAEFPKEGPSILRIQQVVRGDSAAYFCASSPGLGNTEAFFGQGTRLTVV.